The source of this TCR beta chain is a study of cytomegalovirus exposure and HLA in healthy donors. Overall study context: Earlier, 110 million or so unique TCR beta sequences were recovered from 170 million or so T cells by an analysis.

Study observations and caveats: Reports state that TCR beta sequences accurately predicted most subjects' HLA-A and HLA-B alleles.

Note on this clone: Its specificity is not known.

Germline V gives CDR1 SGHTA, CDR2 FQGTGA. V was pared by 5 bases and J by 0 bases, with 13 bases between. The CDR3 is 15 residues long. PCR used 60 Vbeta primers and 13 Jbeta primers. The table came from immunoSEQ multiplex PCR; TCRdb's copy has only in-frame clones and leaves some out. This sample has about 190,000 clones; over 70% occur once, and the top ten carry 1.6%. This clonotype was sampled from a woman under 30 in good health and CMV-seronegative. The material sequenced was PBMCs. The chain employs TRBV7-3 and TRBJ1-2; D remains ambiguous. As DNA, the CDR3 is TGTGCCAGCAGCCCCCAGAGGACTACTAACTATGGCTACACCTTC. It codes for CASSPQRTTNYGYTF. The full variable domain, completed using reference TRBV7-3 and TRBJ1-2, is GAGVSQTPSNKVTEKGKYVELRCDPISGHTALYWYRQSLGQGPEFLIYFQGTGAADDSGLPNDRFFAVRPEGSVSTLKIQRTERGDSAVYLCASSPQRTTNYGYTFGSGTRLTVV.